A single sample is the source of the 5 T cell receptor beta chains below, sequenced in a study of blood T cell repertoires in COVID-19. TCRdb's table, derived via immunoSEQ multiplex PCR, lists solely in-frame clones and lacks some. There are 130,000 to 150,000 clones in the sample; around 87% occur only once, and 8% to 9% lies in the top ten. Sequencing used peripheral blood. The receptor set was obtained from a woman aged 50 to 60 with active or convalescent COVID-19.

The V gene is TRBV20-1, the J gene TRBJ2-7, with a possible D match to TRBD1 (5 bases). The CDR3 sequence is 11 residues long. Germline V gene lookup returns CDR1 DFQATT and CDR2 SNEGSKA (reference sequence). Trimming removed 4 bases from V and 9 bases from J, with 13 bases in between. The CDR3 spells CSAKTWGPQYF. CDR3 coding DNA: TGCAGTGCTAAGACTTGGGGCCCGCAGTACTTC.

The V and J genes are TRBV27 and TRBJ2-5; 7 bases fit TRBD1. Trimming took 4 bases from V and 1 from J; bases not matched to a gene: 6. CDR1 MNHEY and CDR2 SMNVEV come from the germline V gene (reference sequence). The CDR3 is 15 amino acids. The DNA of the CDR3 is TGTGCCAGCAGTTCATCGACAGGGTCCCAAGAGACCCAGTACTTC. Translated: CASSSSTGSQETQYF.

This chain joins TRBV10-3 and TRBJ2-7, with D possibly TRBD1 on 5 matching bases. The CDR3 contains 13 residues. Trimming removed 10 bases from V and 5 bases from J, with 18 bases in between. Germline V CDR1 and CDR2: ENHRY, SYGVKD. In nucleotides, the CDR3 is TGTGCCACCCAAGGAGAACAGGTTAACGAGCAGTACTTC. This codes for CATQGEQVNEQYF.

CDR3 residues: CASSSIASLYNEQFF. The CDR3 nucleotides are TGTGCCAGCAGTTCCATAGCGTCTCTCTACAATGAGCAGTTCTTC. The rearrangement links TRBV6-5 to TRBJ2-1, with D tentatively TRBD2 (5 bases). V lost 4 bases to trimming and J lost 3 bases, with 13 bases between them. From germline, CDR1 is MNHEY and CDR2 SVGAGI. The CDR3 is made up of 15 amino acids.

For the CDR3, the DNA is TGTGCCAGCAGCTTGGGAGTTTTTGGGAGCACTGAAGCTTTCTTT. It specifies CASSLGVFGSTEAFF. The gene calls are TRBV5-5 and TRBJ1-1; no clear D gene. The germline V and J ends were trimmed by 0 bases and 4 bases, with 13 bases remaining between them. The germline V gene encodes CDR1 SGHKS and CDR2 YYEKEE (reference sequence). This CDR3 is 15 amino acids long.